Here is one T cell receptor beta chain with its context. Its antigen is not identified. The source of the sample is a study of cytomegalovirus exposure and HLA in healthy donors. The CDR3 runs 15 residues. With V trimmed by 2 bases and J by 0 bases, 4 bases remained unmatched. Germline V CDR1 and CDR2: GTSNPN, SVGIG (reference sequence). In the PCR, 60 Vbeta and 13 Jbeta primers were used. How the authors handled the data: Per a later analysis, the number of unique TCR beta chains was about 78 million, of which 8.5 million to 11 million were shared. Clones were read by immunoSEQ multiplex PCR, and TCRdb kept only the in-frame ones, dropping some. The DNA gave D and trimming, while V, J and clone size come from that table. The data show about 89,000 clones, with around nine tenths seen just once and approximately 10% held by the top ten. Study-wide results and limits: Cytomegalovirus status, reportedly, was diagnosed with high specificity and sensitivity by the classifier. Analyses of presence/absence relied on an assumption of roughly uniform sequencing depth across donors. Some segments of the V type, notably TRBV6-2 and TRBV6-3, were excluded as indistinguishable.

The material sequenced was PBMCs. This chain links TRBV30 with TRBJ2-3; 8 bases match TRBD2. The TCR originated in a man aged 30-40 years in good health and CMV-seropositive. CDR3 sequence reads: CAWSSTSGSTDTQYF. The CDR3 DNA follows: TGTGCCTGGAGTAGTACTAGCGGAAGCACAGATACGCAGTATTTT.